This passage covers 32 T cell receptor beta chains from one sample sequenced in a study of technical replicates of blood from a handful of donors. This table comes from immunoSEQ multiplex PCR, and its TCRdb copy is limited to in-frame clones, with some not included. The table includes 95,000 to 100,000 clones, 90% to 97% detected once. What was sequenced was T cells isolated from PBMCs. These TCRs come from a human donor in good health.

The chain links TRBV28 to TRBJ2-3; 12 bases line up with TRBD2. From germline, CDR1 is MDHEN and CDR2 SYDVKM. The CDR3 runs to 15 residues. V was clipped by 8 bases and J by 3 bases; unmatched bases: 6. This CDR3 reads CASLAGGPRTDTQYF. In DNA, the CDR3 is TGTGCCAGCCTAGCGGGAGGGCCGAGGACAGATACGCAGTATTTT.

This chain uses TRBV19 with TRBJ2-1, with TRBD2 matching 10 bases. The CDR3 has 15 amino acids. In germline, CDR1 is LNHDA, CDR2 SQIVND (reference sequence). J was trimmed by 6 bases and V by 5 bases; bases with no gene match: 7. CDR3: CASSVSGGAANEQFF. DNA of the CDR3: TGTGCCAGTAGTGTGAGCGGGGGGGCCGCCAATGAGCAGTTCTTC.

V usage is TRBV2 and J usage is TRBJ2-7, with TRBD2 identical over 10 bases. After removal of 7 bases from V and 6 bases from J, the junction contained 12 bases not matched to a gene. Germline CDR1 and CDR2: SNHLY and FYNNEI. The CDR3 spans 15 residues. Here the CDR3 reads CASTGSSGRAGEQYF. The CDR3 coding sequence is TGTGCCAGCACCGGGTCGAGCGGGAGGGCAGGCGAGCAGTACTTC.

The gene calls are TRBV7-9 and TRBJ2-1; 8 bases fit TRBD1. The CDR3 runs 13 residues. The germline V gene encodes CDR1 SEHNR and CDR2 FQNEAQ (reference sequence). J gave up 8 bases and V 5 bases, and 5 bases lay outside the gene matches. CDR3 DNA: TGTGCCAGCAGCCCGGACAGGGATCATGAGCAGTTCTTC. Translated: CASSPDRDHEQFF.

The CDR3 loop is CASSLPSGTSLNQPQHF. The CDR3 nucleotides are TGTGCCAGCAGCCTCCCCTCCGGGACAAGTCTAAATCAGCCCCAGCATTTT. V is TRBV21-1 and J is TRBJ1-5; the table gives TRBD1 as D, unverified against the DNA. TRBV21-1 is a recognized pseudogene. The CDR3 length is 17 residues.

This chain joins TRBV6-5 and TRBJ2-7; D may be TRBD2 (6 bases). The CDR3 loop spans 14 amino acids. The V gene's germline CDR1 is MNHEY and CDR2 SVGAGI. V lost 0 bases, J lost 1 base, and 7 bases lay in between. Here the CDR3 reads CASSYSGLSYEQYF. CDR3 bases: TGTGCCAGCAGTTACTCTGGACTATCCTACGAGCAGTACTTC.

The V and J genes are TRBV2 and TRBJ1-3, with D perhaps matching TRBD1 (6 bases). The CDR3 runs 16 residues. V lost 8 bases, J lost 2 bases, and 19 bases lay in between. Germline CDR1 and CDR2: SNHLY and FYNNEI. CDR3: CASRRDQGWTGNTIYF. CDR3 sequence (DNA): TGTGCCAGCCGACGGGATCAGGGGTGGACTGGAAACACCATATATTTT. Variable domain in full (rest from reference TRBV2 and TRBJ1-3): EPEVTQTPSHQVTQMGQEVILRCVPISNHLYFYWYRQILGQKVEFLVSFYNNEISEKSEIFDDQFSVERPDGSNFTLKIRSTKLEDSAMYFCASRRDQGWTGNTIYFGEGSWLTVV.

This clone appeared once. V is TRBV27 and J is TRBJ1-3; D unresolved. The V gene's germline CDR1 is MNHEY and CDR2 SMNVEV (reference sequence). V was pared by 5 bases and J by 1 base, with 6 bases between. This CDR3 region has 13 residues. As DNA, the CDR3 is TGTGCCAGCAGTCTCGGGTCTGGAAACACCATATATTTT. Encoded protein: CASSLGSGNTIYF.

In its sample, this clone was seen once. This rearrangement joins TRBV7-9 to TRBJ1-1; TRBD1 agrees at 7 bases. Per germline, CDR1 SEHNR and CDR2 FQNEAQ (reference sequence). The CDR3 is 13 amino acids. After removal of 5 bases from V and 8 bases from J, the junction contained 8 bases not matched to a gene. The CDR3 DNA sequence: TGTGCCAGCAGCATTGGACAGGCGATGGAAGCTTTCTTT. Protein sequence: CASSIGQAMEAFF. Based on the CDR3 plus reference TRBV7-9 and TRBJ1-1, the full variable domain is DTGVSQNPRHKITKRGQNVTFRCDPISEHNRLYWYRQTLGQGPEFLTYFQNEAQLEKSRLLSDRFSAERPKGSFSTLEIQRTEQGDSAMYLCASSIGQAMEAFFGQGTRLTVV.

This chain connects TRBV6-5 to TRBJ2-7; the D gene is possibly TRBD2 (5 bases). V lost 2 bases to trimming and J lost 0 bases, with 8 bases between them. The CDR3 is 14 residues long. CDR1 is MNHEY and CDR2 is SVGAGI in the germline V gene. The DNA of the CDR3 is TGTGCCAGCAGTTACGAGGGCCTCTCCTACGAGCAGTACTTC. As protein: CASSYEGLSYEQYF.

V and J are TRBV11-2 and TRBJ1-1; perhaps TRBD1 as D (5 bases). This CDR3 has 17 amino acids. From germline, CDR1 is SGHAT and CDR2 FQNNGV. Trimming took 2 bases from V and 4 from J, leaving 20 bases between them. The CDR3 region has the DNA TGTGCCAGCAGCTTATTAAGGGACGGCCGGGGGGGCACTGAAGCTTTCTTT. Translation: CASSLLRDGRGGTEAFF. Full variable domain (missing parts from reference TRBV11-2 and TRBJ1-1): EAGVAQSPRYKIIEKRQSVAFWCNPISGHATLYWYQQILGQGPKLLIQFQNNGVVDDSQLPKDRFSAERLKGVDSTLKIQPAKLEDSAVYLCASSLLRDGRGGTEAFFGQGTRLTVV.

J is TRBJ2-3 and V is TRBV9, with 12 bases that match TRBD2. Germline V gives CDR1 SGDLS, CDR2 YYNGEE. J gave up 0 bases and V 4 bases, and 3 bases lay outside the gene matches. The CDR3 has 16 amino acids. CDR3 amino acids: CASSPLAGGSTDTQYF. CDR3 sequence (DNA): TGTGCCAGCAGCCCACTAGCGGGGGGTAGCACAGATACGCAGTATTTT.

This CDR3 is CASSPLRYLPGELFF. For the CDR3, the DNA is TGTGCCAGCTCACCACTTCGTTACTTGCCGGGGGAGCTGTTTTTT. This chain joins TRBV18 and TRBJ2-2; the D is unclear. Germline CDR1 and CDR2: KGHSH and LQKENI. With 1 base removed from V and 8 bases from J, the gap between germline ends came to 14 bases. The CDR3 is made up of 15 amino acids.

The chain recombines TRBV19 with TRBJ2-3; possibly TRBD2 for D (5 bases). Germline CDR1 and CDR2: LNHDA and SQIVND (reference sequence). With 6 bases removed from V and 4 bases from J, the gap between germline ends came to 17 bases. The CDR3 runs to 15 residues. The CDR3 DNA reads as TGTGCCAGTAGCAACGGACTCTCCGGACCAGATACGCAGTATTTT. Amino acid sequence: CASSNGLSGPDTQYF.

The chain employs TRBV28 and TRBJ2-1; TRBD1 matches at 9 bases. Per the germline V gene, CDR1 is MDHEN and CDR2 is SYDVKM. Losses at the gene ends were 3 bases for V and 6 bases for J; bases not matched to a gene: 3. This CDR3 has 14 amino acids. CDR3 in amino acids: CASSFPGQGNEQFF. The DNA of the CDR3 is TGTGCCAGCAGTTTCCCGGGACAGGGCAATGAGCAGTTCTTC.

The genes are TRBV19 and TRBJ1-5; tentative D call: TRBD1 (6 bases). CDR1 LNHDA and CDR2 SQIVND come from the germline V gene (reference sequence). Trimming pared 8 bases from V and 3 bases from J, leaving 11 bases between. The CDR3 contains 13 residues. Written as DNA, the CDR3 is TGTGCCAGTGGGCAGGGGCTCAATCAGCCCCAGCATTTT. It yields the protein CASGQGLNQPQHF.

This chain uses TRBV28 with TRBJ2-7; D might be TRBD2 (6 bases). Per germline, CDR1 MDHEN and CDR2 SYDVKM. The CDR3 contains 13 residues. V gave up 10 bases and J gave up 2 bases, with 15 bases separating them. The CDR3 spells CATTSGSAYEQYF. CDR3 bases: TGTGCCACCACTTCCGGGAGCGCCTACGAGCAGTACTTC. Looking up the rest from reference TRBV28 and TRBJ2-7 gives the full variable domain: DVKVTQSSRYLVKRTGEKVFLECVQDMDHENMFWYRQDPGLGLRLIYFSYDVKMKEKGDIPEGYSVSREKKERFSLILESASTNQTSMYLCATTSGSAYEQYFGPGTRLTVT.

The V gene is TRBV14, the J gene TRBJ1-1; D unresolved. The CDR3 sequence is 13 residues long. Trimming cost V 5 bases and J 8 bases, with 15 bases left between them. Germline V lookup: CDR1 SGHDN, CDR2 FVKESK. In DNA, the CDR3 is TGTGCCAGCAGCAGTGGCTACAGTTCGGAAGCTTTCTTT. As protein: CASSSGYSSEAFF.

This chain connects TRBV5-1 to TRBJ2-7; possibly TRBD2 for D (5 bases). Germline values: CDR1 SGHRS, CDR2 YFSETQ. Trimming left V 4 bases short and J 3 bases short, with 11 bases between. CDR3 length: 13 residues. Here the CDR3 reads CASSPGILYEQYF. The CDR3 DNA reads TGCGCCAGCAGCCCCGGGATCCTCTACGAGCAGTACTTC.

V usage is TRBV13 and J usage is TRBJ1-3, with D maybe TRBD1 (5 bases). Germline CDR1 reads PRHDT; CDR2 reads FYEKMQ (reference sequence). Deletions cut 0 bases from V and 4 bases from J, with 19 bases between. This CDR3 has 18 amino acids. The CDR3 here is CASSLGPIRQGYGNTIYF. The CDR3 DNA reads TGTGCCAGCAGCTTAGGGCCAATTCGCCAGGGATACGGAAACACCATATATTTT.

This clone was found a few times. J is TRBJ1-1 and V is TRBV18, with D hard to call. Trimming took off 3 bases at V and 3 bases at J, with 5 bases between the two ends. Per germline, CDR1 KGHSH and CDR2 LQKENI. This CDR3 is built from 12 residues. CDR3 region: CASSPPDTEAFF. CDR3 nucleotide sequence: TGTGCCAGCTCACCCCCTGACACTGAAGCTTTCTTT.

This chain connects TRBV6-6 to TRBJ2-7, with 7 bases fitting TRBD1. CDR1 is MNHNY and CDR2 is SVGAGI in the germline V gene (reference sequence). This CDR3 is 14 amino acids long. V was clipped by 2 bases and J by 8 bases; unmatched bases: 9. The CDR3 is CASSYGQGVDKQYF. The CDR3 nucleotides read TGTGCCAGCAGTTACGGGCAGGGGGTCGATAAGCAGTACTTC.

The chain's CDR3 is CASSVTDSYSPLHF. CDR3 DNA: TGTGCCAGCAGCGTAACGGACAGCTATTCACCCCTCCACTTT. The chain combines TRBV9 with TRBJ1-6; the D gene is possibly TRBD1 (6 bases). Trimming left V 1 base short and J 8 bases short, with 10 bases between. This CDR3 comprises 14 residues. Germline assignment: CDR1 SGDLS and CDR2 YYNGEE. The complete variable domain, with remaining parts taken from reference TRBV9 and TRBJ1-6, reads DSGVTQTPKHLITATGQRVTLRCSPRSGDLSVYWYQQSLDQGLQFLIQYYNGEERAKGNILERFSAQQFPDLHSELNLSSLELGDSALYFCASSVTDSYSPLHFGNGTRLTVT.

The V call is TRBV14, the J call TRBJ1-2; 9 positions agree with TRBD1. This CDR3 comprises 15 residues. Unmatched junction bases numbered 9, after V lost 4 bases and J lost 6 bases. The V gene's germline CDR1 is SGHDN and CDR2 FVKESK. The CDR3 loop reads CASSPLGTGLNGYTF. The CDR3 DNA follows: TGTGCCAGCAGCCCCCTCGGGACAGGGTTAAATGGCTACACCTTC. The full variable domain, with the rest looked up from reference TRBV14 and TRBJ1-2, is EAGVTQFPSHSVIEKGQTVTLRCDPISGHDNLYWYRRVMGKEIKFLLHFVKESKQDESGMPNNRFLAERTGGTYSTLKVQPAELEDSGVYFCASSPLGTGLNGYTFGSGTRLTVV.

The CDR3 coding sequence is TGCGCCAGCAGCTTTGGGGGCGAGGGCTACACCTTC. Amino acid sequence: CASSFGGEGYTF. The rearrangement links TRBV5-1 to TRBJ1-2; a weak D match, TRBD1 (6 bases). This CDR3 has 12 residues. Trimming removed 2 bases from V and 8 bases from J, with 10 bases in between. The V gene's germline CDR1 is SGHRS and CDR2 YFSETQ.

In the case of this clone: One end of the junction is discordant with germline, which a read error may explain. This rearrangement joins TRBV10-3 to TRBJ2-3; 14 bases fit TRBD2. Germline assignment: CDR1 ENHRY and CDR2 SYGVKD. This CDR3 is built from 13 residues. The CDR3 coding sequence is TGTGCCATCAGGATGGGACTAGCGGGGGCCGCTCGTTTT. Translated: CAIRMGLAGAARF.

J is TRBJ1-1 and V is TRBV5-4; tentatively, D is TRBD1 (6 bases). Germline CDR1 SGHNT, CDR2 YYREEE (reference sequence). This CDR3 is built from 14 residues. Deletions cut 3 bases from V and 1 base from J, with 10 bases between. CDR3 in DNA: TGTGCCAGCAGCTCGGACAGAGAGAACACTGAAGCTTTCTTT. It is translated as CASSSDRENTEAFF.

This chain links TRBV19 with TRBJ2-4, with TRBD2 matching over 9 bases. This CDR3 has 17 amino acids. CDR1 is LNHDA and CDR2 is SQIVND in the germline V gene (reference sequence). The V gene end was trimmed by 8 bases and the J gene end by 0 bases; junction bases not matched to a gene: 11. The CDR3 DNA sequence: TGTGCCAGTTCCGGGACTAGCTTGCTCCTAGCCAAAAACATTCAGTACTTC. Translated: CASSGTSLLLAKNIQYF.

This sequence joins TRBV11-2 and TRBJ2-1; weak D call: TRBD1 (6 bases). The germline V gene encodes CDR1 SGHAT and CDR2 FQNNGV. V was cut by 0 bases and J by 5 bases, with 17 bases left in between. The CDR3 totals 17 residues. The CDR3 DNA reads as TGTGCCAGCAGCTTAGATTCGCGCAGGGGTTATAACAATGAGCAGTTCTTC. Its translation: CASSLDSRRGYNNEQFF.

The chain links TRBV6-6 to TRBJ2-3; 10 nucleotides agree with TRBD2. Trimming cost V 2 bases and J 4 bases; bases outside gene matches: 3. This CDR3 contains 15 residues. Germline V gene lookup returns CDR1 MNHNY and CDR2 SVGAGI (reference sequence). The DNA of the CDR3 is TGTGCCAGCAGTTACCCGGGACTAGCGTCAGATACGCAGTATTTT. Translated: CASSYPGLASDTQYF.

V is TRBV18 and J is TRBJ2-3; a possible D gene is TRBD1 (5 bases). The CDR3 totals 16 residues. With 1 base removed from V and 2 bases from J, the gap between germline ends came to 13 bases. CDR1 KGHSH and CDR2 LQKENI come from the germline V gene. The CDR3 is CASSPQSGLDTDTQYF. CDR3 coding DNA: TGTGCCAGCTCACCACAGTCAGGGCTCGACACAGATACGCAGTATTTT.

The chain links TRBV6-6 to TRBJ2-3; 8 bases align to TRBD1. The CDR3 contains 15 residues. J gave up 0 bases and V 5 bases, and 4 bases lay outside the gene matches. Germline V gene lookup returns CDR1 MNHNY and CDR2 SVGAGI (reference sequence). The CDR3 nucleotides are TGTGCCAGCAGTGGACAGGGCGGGAGCACAGATACGCAGTATTTT. It yields the protein CASSGQGGSTDTQYF.